The entry below gives a single T cell receptor beta chain sequence along with its context. Antigen unknown. Each CDR3 protein gets one entry after TCRdb re-called the 5' RACE reads with MiXCR. Here the sample spans around 47,000 distinct CDR3 sequences, approximately 10% being singletons. These data come from a study of early T cells in non-severe SARS-CoV-2 infection. Study-level findings and limits: CD4 and private specificities were missed by VDJdb matching, which favored anti-spike CD8 responses.

The receptor was isolated from an adult who was a healthcare worker with PCR-confirmed SARS-CoV-2 infection or an uninfected control (not recorded which). Sequencing was performed on whole blood.

The CDR3 reads CASSYGSGADTQYF. The CDR3 DNA is TGTGCCAGCAGTTACGGTTCGGGAGCAGATACGCAGTATTTT. This chain links TRBV6-5 with TRBJ2-3, with D perhaps matching TRBD2 (6 bases). CDR1 is MNHEY and CDR2 is SVGAGI in the germline V gene. The CDR3 sequence is 14 residues long. Deletions cut 2 bases from V and 4 bases from J, with 10 bases between.